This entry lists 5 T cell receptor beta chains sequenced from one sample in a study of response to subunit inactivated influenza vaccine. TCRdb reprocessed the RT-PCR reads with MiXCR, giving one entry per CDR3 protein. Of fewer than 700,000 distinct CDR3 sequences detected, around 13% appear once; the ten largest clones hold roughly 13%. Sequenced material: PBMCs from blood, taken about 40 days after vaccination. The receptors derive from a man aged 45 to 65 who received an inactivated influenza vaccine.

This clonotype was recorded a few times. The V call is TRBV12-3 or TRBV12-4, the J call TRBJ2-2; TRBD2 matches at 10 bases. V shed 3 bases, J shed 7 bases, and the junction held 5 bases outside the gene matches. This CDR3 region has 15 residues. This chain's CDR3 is CASSFLAGAIGELFF. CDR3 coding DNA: TGTGCCAGCAGTTTTCTAGCGGGAGCGATCGGGGAGCTGTTTTTT.

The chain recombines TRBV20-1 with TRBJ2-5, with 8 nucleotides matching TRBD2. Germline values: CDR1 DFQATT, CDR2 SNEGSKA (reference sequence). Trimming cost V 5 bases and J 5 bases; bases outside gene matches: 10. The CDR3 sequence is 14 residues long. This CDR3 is CSAQRSGGVETQYF. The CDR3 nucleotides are TGCAGTGCTCAGAGGAGCGGGGGAGTGGAGACCCAGTACTTC.

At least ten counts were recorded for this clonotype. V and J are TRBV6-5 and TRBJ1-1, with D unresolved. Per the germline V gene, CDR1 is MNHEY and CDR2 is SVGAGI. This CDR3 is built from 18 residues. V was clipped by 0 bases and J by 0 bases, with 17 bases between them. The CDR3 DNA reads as TGTGCCAGCAGTTACTCGGCCCGATTGAGGGTCATGAACACTGAAGCTTTCTTT. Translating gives CASSYSARLRVMNTEAFF.

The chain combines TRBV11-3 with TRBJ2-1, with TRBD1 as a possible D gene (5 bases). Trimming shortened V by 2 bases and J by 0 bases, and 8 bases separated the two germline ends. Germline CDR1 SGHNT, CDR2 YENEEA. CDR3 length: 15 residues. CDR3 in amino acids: CASSLSGISYNEQFF. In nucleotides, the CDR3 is TGTGCCAGCAGCTTATCAGGGATCTCCTACAATGAGCAGTTCTTC.

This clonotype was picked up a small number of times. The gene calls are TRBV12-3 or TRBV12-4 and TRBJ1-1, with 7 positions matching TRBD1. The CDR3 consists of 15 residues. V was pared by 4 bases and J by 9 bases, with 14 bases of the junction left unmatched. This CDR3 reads CASSSNQGVGMKAFF. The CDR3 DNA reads TGTGCCAGCAGTTCGAATCAGGGGGTCGGGATGAAAGCTTTCTTT.